A selection of T cell receptor beta chains follows, all from one sample in a study of T cell repertoires in cytomegalovirus infection. These receptors are not linked to any known antigen. From the reads, TCRdb called clonotypes with MiXCR, one entry per CDR3 protein. This sample yields approximately 730,000 distinct CDR3 sequences, of which roughly 33% are seen a single time; about 20% belongs to the top ten. The sample here was cultured PBMCs, taken from culture after CMV antigen stimulation. The receptors derive from a human donor in good health (CMV status not recorded). Some clones in this sample may be carry-over from other donors' samples. Both conserved end residues are part of each CDR3. D genes are given only for firm matches. Expanded clones are given a class, and other clones once, few, many or no size at all.

TRBJ2-3,TRBV4-3,NA,few,TGCGCCAGCAGCCAAGAGTTCCAAGGCGCAGATACGCAGTATTTT,CASSQEFQGADTQYF
TRBJ2-1,TRBV20-1,NA,once,TGCAGTGCTAGAAGATGGGACGGGAGAGTCCACAATGAGCAGTTCTTC,CSARRWDGRVHNEQFF
TRBJ1-3,TRBV5-1,NA,NA,TGCGCCAGCAGCCAACCCTCAGGGTCTGGAAACACCATATATTTT,CASSQPSGSGNTIYF
TRBJ2-5,TRBV7-9,NA,NA,TGTGCCAGCAGCTCTGCGGGAAAGGCAGAGACCCAGTACTTC,CASSSAGKAETQYF
TRBJ1-3,TRBV18,TRBD1,NA,TGTGCCAGCTCACTACGGACAGGGGCGAGCTCTGGAAACACCATATATTTT,CASSLRTGASSGNTIYF
TRBJ2-6,TRBV19,NA,NA,TGTGCCAGTAGTATAACTGGGGCCAACGTCCTGACTTTC,CASSITGANVLTF
TRBJ2-4,TRBV7-8,NA,many,TGTGCCAGCAGCTCACGGCCGGGGTACATTCAGTACTTC,CASSSRPGYIQYF
TRBJ1-6,TRBV4-1,TRBD1,NA,TGCGCCAGCAGCCGAGAGGCTATTCGGACAGGACCCGACGGGGATTCACCCCTCCACTTT,CASSREAIRTGPDGDSPLHF
TRBJ1-4,TRBV5-4,NA,few,TGTGCCAGCAGTTGGAACCGTGGGGGCGTAAGTGAAAAACTGTTTTTT,CASSWNRGGVSEKLFF
TRBJ2-3,TRBV10-3,NA,few,TGTGCCATCAGTGAGTCATTCGGGTCGACAGATACGCAGTATTTT,CAISESFGSTDTQYF
TRBJ2-1,TRBV3-1,NA,NA,TGTGCCAGCAAGGGGGAGCGGAACTACAATGAGCAGTTCTTC,CASKGERNYNEQFF
TRBJ1-6,TRBV11-2,NA,NA,TGTGCCAGCAGCTCCGTGGGGGGACAAAGGGGGTCACCCCTCCACTTT,CASSSVGGQRGSPLHF
TRBJ2-1,TRBV4-3,NA,NA,TGCGCCAGCAGCCAAGCCGGGACTTACAAACACAATGAGCAGTTCTTC,CASSQAGTYKHNEQFF
TRBJ2-7,TRBV11-2,TRBD2,few,TGTGCCAGCAGCCTCAGACTAGCGGGGGGCCTTTCCTACGAGCAGTACTTC,CASSLRLAGGLSYEQYF
TRBJ2-4,TRBV28,NA,NA,TGTGCCAGTGGGGGTATAGCCAAAAACATTCAGTACTTC,CASGGIAKNIQYF
TRBJ2-2,TRBV3-1,NA,NA,TGTGCCAGCAGCCACCGGGGGCATACGACCGGGGAGCTGTTTTTT,CASSHRGHTTGELFF
TRBJ2-1,TRBV20-1,TRBD2,few,TGCAGTGCTAGTGGACTAGCGGGATACAATGAGCAGTTCTTC,CSASGLAGYNEQFF
TRBJ2-1,TRBV11-3,NA,NA,TGTGCCAGCAGCGCAGATAGGGGGGGGCCCTACAATGAGCAGTTCTTC,CASSADRGGPYNEQFF
TRBJ2-3,TRBV29-1,NA,NA,TGCAGCGTTGAAAAGGGAGCTTCAGATACGCAGTATTTT,CSVEKGASDTQYF
TRBJ1-4,TRBV7-9,TRBD1,few,TGTGCCAGCAGCACAGGACAGGGGACTAATGAAAAACTGTTTTTT,CASSTGQGTNEKLFF
TRBJ2-5,TRBV6-2/TRBV6-3,NA,few,TGTGCCAGCAGCCCCCGCCGCGTCAGGGGACAAGAGACCCAGTACTTC,CASSPRRVRGQETQYF
TRBJ1-2,TRBV4-1,NA,NA,TGCGCCAGCAGCCAAGAACAGGGTGCAGTCTATGGCTACACCTTC,CASSQEQGAVYGYTF
TRBJ2-2,TRBV6-2/TRBV6-3,NA,NA,TGTGCCAGCAGTTACTCATGGGGGAGAAACACCGGGGAGCTGTTTTTT,CASSYSWGRNTGELFF
TRBJ2-7,TRBV11-2,TRBD1,NA,TGTGCCAGCAGCTTATCGGCGGTGGACAGGGGGTACGAGCAGTACTTC,CASSLSAVDRGYEQYF
TRBJ2-3,TRBV6-1,NA,few,TGTGCCAGCAGTGAACTTCTGGGAGATACGCAGTATTTT,CASSELLGDTQYF
TRBJ1-1,TRBV6-5,NA,NA,TGTGCCAGCAGTACGAATCAGAACACTGAAGCTTTCTTT,CASSTNQNTEAFF
TRBJ1-6,TRBV4-3,NA,few,TGCGCCAGCAGCTCCTCGACTCATACTGATTCACCCCTCCACTTT,CASSSSTHTDSPLHF